Each of the 24 T cell receptor beta chains below was sequenced from the same sample in a study of blood T cell repertoires in COVID-19. Here immunoSEQ multiplex PCR was the method, and the copy in TCRdb shows in-frame clones only, minus some. This sample has roughly 230,000 clones; roughly four fifths occur once, and the top ten carry less than 8%. The sequenced sample consisted of peripheral blood. The receptors originated from a woman aged 45-65 years with acute or convalescent COVID-19.

The genes are TRBV27 and TRBJ2-7; 9 bases align to TRBD1. The CDR3 contains 15 residues. Germline CDR1 is MNHEY and CDR2 is SMNVEV (reference sequence). The V and J ends lost 1 base and 3 bases, in that order; junction bases with no gene match: 4. The CDR3, as DNA: TGTGCCAGCAGTTTATTTGGGACAGGGCACTACGAGCAGTACTTC. Translated: CASSLFGTGHYEQYF.

The chain employs TRBV5-5 and TRBJ1-1, with 8 bases fitting TRBD1. Germline CDR1 is SGHKS and CDR2 is YYEKEE (reference sequence). The V and J ends lost 3 bases and 1 base, in that order; junction bases with no gene match: 2. The CDR3 is 14 residues long. This CDR3 reads CASSSGQGNTEAFF. CDR3 nucleotides: TGTGCCAGCAGCTCAGGACAGGGGAACACTGAAGCTTTCTTT.

This rearrangement joins TRBV7-3 to TRBJ2-3; a weak D match, TRBD1 (6 bases). Germline assignment: CDR1 SGHTA and CDR2 FQGTGA. V lost 5 bases and J lost 2, with 11 bases in between. This CDR3 spans 14 amino acids. Here the CDR3 DNA reads TGTGCCAGCAGCCAACGACAGGTCACAGATACGCAGTATTTT. It yields the protein CASSQRQVTDTQYF.

The chain carries TRBV11-3 and TRBJ2-3, with TRBD2 matching over 15 bases. The CDR3 sequence is 17 residues long. Germline lookup yields CDR1 SGHNT and CDR2 YENEEA. V was clipped by 3 bases and J by 6 bases; unmatched bases: 7. The CDR3 spells CASSLRTSGGAPDTQYF. The CDR3 nucleotides are TGTGCCAGCAGCTTGCGGACTAGCGGGGGGGCCCCCGATACGCAGTATTTT.

This chain uses TRBV15 with TRBJ1-4; tentatively, D is TRBD1 (6 bases). This CDR3 has 16 residues. Germline CDR1 and CDR2: LNHNV and YYDKDF (reference sequence). V was cut by 0 bases and J by 6 bases, with 14 bases left in between. The DNA for the CDR3 is TGTGCCACCAGCAGAGACGCAGGACAGTTCGATGAAAAACTGTTTTTT. It codes for CATSRDAGQFDEKLFF. Supplemented by reference TRBV15 and TRBJ1-4, the full variable domain reads DAMVIQNPRYQVTQFGKPVTLSCSQTLNHNVMYWYQQKSSQAPKLLFHYYDKDFNNEADTPDNFQSRRPNTSFCFLDIRSPGLGDTAMYLCATSRDAGQFDEKLFFGSGTQLSVL.

V is TRBV7-9 and J is TRBJ1-1; D call uncertain. The germline V gene has CDR1 SEHNR and CDR2 FQNEAQ (reference sequence). The CDR3 runs 14 residues. Trimming removed 2 bases at V and 2 bases at J, with 9 bases between. The CDR3 sequence: CASSLRESNTEAFF. The CDR3 DNA reads TGTGCCAGCAGCTTAAGGGAGTCAAACACTGAAGCTTTCTTT.

J is TRBJ2-3 and V is TRBV2, with 8 bases matching TRBD1. Germline loops: CDR1 SNHLY, CDR2 FYNNEI. The CDR3 has 14 amino acids. The trim removed 3 bases at V and 6 bases at J, leaving 5 bases unmatched. The CDR3 here is CASSDRTGPDTQYF. The CDR3 bases are TGTGCCAGCAGTGACCGGACAGGGCCCGATACGCAGTATTTT.

The rearrangement joins TRBV4-2 to TRBJ2-2; 10 nucleotides line up with TRBD2. The germline gives CDR1 LGHNA, CDR2 YNFKEQ. Unmatched junction bases numbered 6, after V lost 3 bases and J lost 2 bases. The CDR3 length is 17 residues. The CDR3 bases are TGTGCCAGCAGCCATACAGCGGGGGGGCTTAACACCGGGGAGCTGTTTTTT. This encodes CASSHTAGGLNTGELFF.

J is TRBJ2-7 and V is TRBV4-3; D not resolved. Germline V gene lookup returns CDR1 LGHNA and CDR2 YSLEER. Between the trimmed V and J ends, which lost 0 bases and 3 bases, there was a span of 12 bases. CDR3 length: 15 residues. CDR3 sequence: CASSQDLGSSYEQYF. In DNA, the CDR3 is TGCGCCAGCAGCCAAGATTTGGGCTCAAGCTACGAGCAGTACTTC.

V usage is TRBV4-1 and J usage is TRBJ1-5, with D unclear. V shed 0 bases and J shed 8 bases, with 17 bases lying between them. The CDR3 runs 16 residues. CDR1 and CDR2 (germline): MGHRA, YSYEKL. DNA for the CDR3: TGCGCCAGCAGCCAAGATAGGCGGCGGGGTGGGGAGCCCCAGCATTTT. Translated, it gives CASSQDRRRGGEPQHF.

The genes are TRBV28 and TRBJ1-2, with 8 bases matching TRBD1. CDR3 length: 14 amino acids. Germline CDR1 MDHEN, CDR2 SYDVKM. J lost 2 bases, V lost 5 bases, and 4 bases had no gene match. CDR3 DNA: TGTGCCAGCAGTAATTACAGGGGGAACTATGGCTACACCTTC. Protein product: CASSNYRGNYGYTF.

The V gene is TRBV28, the J gene TRBJ2-7; 11 nucleotides line up with TRBD2. V dropped 5 bases and J dropped 2; count of bases not matched to a gene: 2. In germline, CDR1 is MDHEN, CDR2 SYDVKM. The CDR3 contains 14 residues. The CDR3 coding sequence is TGTGCCAGCAGTCCACTAGCGGGGGCCTACGAGCAGTACTTC. It yields the protein CASSPLAGAYEQYF.

The chain recombines TRBV19 with TRBJ1-3; D remains unclear. This CDR3 has 17 residues. Trimming took off 1 base at V and 0 bases at J, with 13 bases between the two ends. The germline V gene has CDR1 LNHDA and CDR2 SQIVND (reference sequence). The CDR3 sequence: CASSIGAGSYSGNTIYF. For the CDR3, the DNA is TGTGCCAGTAGTATAGGGGCAGGATCCTACTCTGGAAACACCATATATTTT.

The chain recombines TRBV19 with TRBJ2-6, with 7 positions matching TRBD2. The CDR3 loop spans 17 amino acids. Germline trimming cut 6 bases from V and 4 bases from J; bases unmatched to any gene: 12. Germline V lookup: CDR1 LNHDA, CDR2 SQIVND (reference sequence). The CDR3 loop is CASRLGGEVTGANVLTF. CDR3 DNA: TGTGCCAGTAGGCTGGGGGGGGAAGTGACAGGGGCCAACGTCCTGACTTTC.

V is TRBV18 and J is TRBJ2-7; 9 bases map to TRBD1. This CDR3 spans 14 amino acids. Germline-derived CDR1 and CDR2 are KGHSH and LQKENI. Trimming cost V 6 bases and J 3 bases; bases outside gene matches: 6. In DNA, the CDR3 is TGTGCCAGCTCCACCACGACAGGGGGCTACGAGCAGTACTTC. As protein: CASSTTTGGYEQYF.

The chain joins TRBV5-6 to TRBJ1-1; unclear D gene. The CDR3 length is 14 residues. Trimming stripped 1 base from V and 5 bases from J, with 12 bases between. From germline, CDR1 is SGHDT and CDR2 YYEEEE. This CDR3 reads CASSLHGLGTEAFF. Written as DNA, the CDR3 is TGTGCCAGCAGCTTGCATGGTCTAGGAACTGAAGCTTTCTTT.

The rearrangement uses TRBV7-2 and TRBJ2-2; 8 bases fit TRBD1. The CDR3 runs 18 residues. J lost 4 bases, V lost 1 base, and 11 bases had no gene match. Germline V gene sequence: CDR1 SGHTA, CDR2 FQGNSA. The CDR3 loop is CASSLVSQGAGSTGELFF. CDR3 in DNA: TGTGCCAGCAGCTTAGTCTCGCAGGGGGCTGGGAGCACCGGGGAGCTGTTTTTT.

The V and J genes are TRBV15 and TRBJ1-5, with D maybe TRBD1 (5 bases). This CDR3 has 16 residues. CDR1 and CDR2 from the germline V gene are LNHNV and YYDKDF (reference sequence). Trimming took off 1 base at V and 5 bases at J, with 15 bases between the two ends. CDR3 region: CATSRGTPGGYQPQHF. Here the CDR3 DNA reads TGTGCCACCAGCAGAGGTACCCCGGGGGGGTATCAGCCCCAGCATTTT.

The chain has TRBV6-1 and TRBJ2-3; tentative D call: TRBD1 (5 bases). The V and J ends lost 7 bases and 2 bases respectively, with 13 bases between them. This CDR3 contains 14 residues. Germline CDR1 reads MNHNS; CDR2 reads SASEGT. The CDR3 sequence: CASTRDSSTDTQYF. The CDR3 DNA reads as TGTGCCAGCACCAGAGACAGTTCCACAGATACGCAGTATTTT.

The V gene is TRBV11-2, the J gene TRBJ2-5, with 8 positions matching TRBD2. The trim removed 4 bases at V and 4 bases at J, leaving 8 bases unmatched. Per germline, CDR1 SGHAT and CDR2 FQNNGV. The CDR3 extends over 15 amino acids. The CDR3, as DNA: TGTGCCAGCAGCTCGAATAGGGCGGGGGGAGAGACCCAGTACTTC. This translates into CASSSNRAGGETQYF.

The genes are TRBV12-3 or TRBV12-4 and TRBJ1-4; 7 bases fit TRBD1. The CDR3 length is 12 residues. Unmatched junction bases numbered 2, after V lost 6 bases and J lost 7 bases. The CDR3 bases are TGTGCCAGCAGCCGGGACAGTGAAAAACTGTTTTTT. This encodes CASSRDSEKLFF.

The CDR3 is CASSLRGTDISYEQYF. CDR3 sequence (DNA): TGTGCCAGCAGCTTGAGGGGCACAGACATCTCCTACGAGCAGTACTTC. The gene calls are TRBV5-6 and TRBJ2-7; a weak D match, TRBD1 (5 bases). The V end lost 1 base, the J end lost 0 bases, and 14 bases lay between the germline ends. The length of the CDR3 is 16 residues. Germline CDR1 reads SGHDT; CDR2 reads YYEEEE.

This chain joins TRBV6-2 or TRBV6-3 and TRBJ2-1; D is undetermined. Germline CDR1 reads MNHEY; CDR2 reads SVGEGT. Between the trimmed V and J ends, which lost 5 bases and 6 bases, there was a span of 5 bases. The CDR3 totals 11 residues. CDR3 DNA sequence: TGTGCCAGCAGTCTGTCCAATGAGCAGTTCTTC. Translating gives CASSLSNEQFF.

This clone was seen a few times. The rearrangement links TRBV6-5 to TRBJ2-1; D is unresolved. The CDR3 has 13 amino acids. With 7 bases removed from V and 4 bases from J, the gap between germline ends came to 11 bases. Germline V gene data show CDR1 as MNHEY and CDR2 as SVGAGI. The CDR3 loop reads CASTNPQYNEQFF. Here the CDR3 DNA reads TGTGCCAGCACCAATCCCCAATACAATGAGCAGTTCTTC.